This entry lists 32 T cell receptor beta chains sequenced from one sample in a study of cytomegalovirus exposure and HLA in healthy donors. The PCR ran on 60 Vbeta and 13 Jbeta primers. Profiled with immunoSEQ multiplex PCR; TCRdb holds only in-frame clones, not every one. The sample comprises 120,000 to 150,000 clones, roughly 82% of which are singletons, and about 3.2% rests with the top ten. The sample comprised PBMCs. The receptors were sampled from a man aged 18 to 29 in good health and CMV-seropositive.

This chain links TRBV2 with TRBJ1-4, with 9 bases that match TRBD1. J gave up 6 bases and V 6 bases, and 5 bases lay outside the gene matches. Germline V gene data show CDR1 as SNHLY and CDR2 as FYNNEI. This CDR3 comprises 14 residues. In DNA form, the CDR3 reads TGTGCCAGCAGGGCCGGGACAGGGTATGAAAAACTGTTTTTT. Residues: CASRAGTGYEKLFF.

The CDR3 spells CAGRDRVENEQFF. The CDR3 DNA reads as TGTGCCGGCCGGGACAGGGTCGAGAATGAGCAGTTCTTC. The V gene is TRBV2, the J gene TRBJ2-1; 9 bases align to TRBD1. Trimming cost V 11 bases and J 7 bases; bases outside gene matches: 9. The CDR3 extends over 13 amino acids. Per germline, CDR1 SNHLY and CDR2 FYNNEI.

The chain links TRBV5-6 to TRBJ2-7, with 11 bases identical to TRBD2. Germline trimming cut 7 bases from V and 6 bases from J; bases unmatched to any gene: 12. The CDR3 totals 15 residues. Germline lookup yields CDR1 SGHDT and CDR2 YYEEEE. DNA for the CDR3: TGTGCCAGCGCCTCCAATAGCGGGAGGGGGGTCGAGCAGTACTTC. Amino acid sequence: CASASNSGRGVEQYF. Supplemented by reference TRBV5-6 and TRBJ2-7, the full variable domain reads DAGVTQSPTHLIKTRGQQVTLRCSPKSGHDTVSWYQQALGQGPQFIFQYYEEEERQRGNFPDRFSGHQFPNYSSELNVNALLLGDSALYLCASASNSGRGVEQYFGPGTRLTVT.

This CDR3 reads CASSLTRDRNSGANVLTF. CDR3 coding DNA: TGTGCCAGCAGCTTGACCCGGGACAGGAACTCAGGGGCCAACGTCCTGACTTTC. The chain is built from TRBV9 and TRBJ2-6; TRBD1 agrees at 8 bases. The junction had 13 bases not matched to a gene; V was cut back by 4 bases and J by 4 bases. The V gene's germline CDR1 is SGDLS and CDR2 YYNGEE. The CDR3 covers 18 residues.

This clone was detected only a few times. The chain employs TRBV5-1 and TRBJ2-3; D ambiguous. Germline lookup yields CDR1 SGHRS and CDR2 YFSETQ. The CDR3 is 14 residues long. V gave up 1 base and J gave up 0 bases, with 6 bases separating them. The CDR3 bases are TGCGCCAGCAGCTTGTTGTATAGCACAGATACGCAGTATTTT. It translates to CASSLLYSTDTQYF.

This chain joins TRBV14 and TRBJ2-3; D remains unclear. CDR1 SGHDN and CDR2 FVKESK come from the germline V gene. This CDR3 contains 16 residues. V lost 4 bases and J lost 0, with 14 bases in between. CDR3 sequence: CASSPQGGSSTDTQYF. The CDR3 DNA reads as TGTGCCAGCAGCCCGCAAGGCGGTTCTAGCACAGATACGCAGTATTTT.

The chain couples TRBV4-1 to TRBJ2-1, with 11 bases matching TRBD2. CDR3 size: 16 residues. V lost 1 base and J lost 6; bases outside the gene matches: 5. In germline, CDR1 is MGHRA, CDR2 YSYEKL. CDR3 region: CASSQAGLAGINEQFF. In DNA, the CDR3 is TGCGCCAGCAGCCAAGCTGGACTAGCGGGCATCAATGAGCAGTTCTTC.

This sequence joins TRBV27 and TRBJ2-7; 10 nucleotides line up with TRBD1. V lost 8 bases and J lost 1; bases outside the gene matches: 8. This CDR3 has 15 residues. Germline lookup yields CDR1 MNHEY and CDR2 SMNVEV (reference sequence). The CDR3 coding sequence is TGTGCCAGCTCCACACGGGACAGGGGTTCCTACGAGCAGTACTTC. It encodes CASSTRDRGSYEQYF.

The chain combines TRBV5-8 with TRBJ1-1, with 7 bases lining up with TRBD1. The CDR3 has 16 residues. Trimming removed 1 base from V and 0 bases from J; junction bases left unmatched: 6. CDR1 is SGHTS and CDR2 is YDEGEE in the germline V gene. The CDR3 reads CASSLKGARVNTEAFF. CDR3 in DNA: TGTGCCAGCAGCTTGAAGGGGGCAAGGGTGAACACTGAAGCTTTCTTT.

The rearrangement joins TRBV27 to TRBJ2-7; 8 positions agree with TRBD2. Unmatched junction bases numbered 4, after V lost 0 bases and J lost 3 bases. CDR3 length equals 15 residues. Germline values: CDR1 MNHEY, CDR2 SMNVEV (reference sequence). This CDR3 is CASSLSGSGNYEQYF. Here the CDR3 DNA reads TGTGCCAGCAGTTTATCAGGTAGCGGGAACTACGAGCAGTACTTC.

The gene calls are TRBV7-9 and TRBJ1-2; possibly TRBD1 for D (5 bases). This CDR3 region has 17 residues. V dropped 6 bases and J dropped 6 bases, with 26 bases sitting between them. CDR1 SEHNR and CDR2 FQNEAQ come from the germline V gene (reference sequence). The CDR3 region has the DNA TGTGCCAGCAGACCAAGCTTAGCGGCCGGGGCATTGAATGGCTACACCTTC. Translation gives CASRPSLAAGALNGYTF.

This clone was seen a single time. The V and J genes are TRBV30 and TRBJ2-2; 9 bases fit TRBD1. Germline V lookup: CDR1 GTSNPN, CDR2 SVGIG (reference sequence). The V segment lost 6 bases and the J segment 5 bases; nucleotides outside the gene matches: 7. The CDR3 sequence is 14 residues long. The CDR3 DNA reads TGTGCCTGCGCCGGGACAGGGAAGACCGGGGAGCTGTTTTTT. It encodes CACAGTGKTGELFF.

The chain links TRBV9 to TRBJ2-3; D call uncertain. CDR1 is SGDLS, CDR2 YYNGEE, per germline. V lost 4 bases and J lost 2, with 5 bases in between. This CDR3 region has 12 residues. The CDR3 region is CASSLLTDTQYF. The CDR3 DNA reads TGTGCCAGCAGCCTCCTCACAGATACGCAGTATTTT. The whole variable domain, remainder taken from reference TRBV9 and TRBJ2-3, is DSGVTQTPKHLITATGQRVTLRCSPRSGDLSVYWYQQSLDQGLQFLIQYYNGEERAKGNILERFSAQQFPDLHSELNLSSLELGDSALYFCASSLLTDTQYFGPGTRLTVL.

The rearrangement joins TRBV18 to TRBJ1-2; the match to TRBD1 covers 9 bases. Germline values: CDR1 KGHSH, CDR2 LQKENI. The CDR3 is 15 amino acids. V trimming: 5 bases; J trimming: 3 bases; junction bases outside the gene matches: 7. DNA of the CDR3: TGTGCCAGCTCAGGGCAACAGGGGGCCGACTATGGCTACACCTTC. This sequence encodes CASSGQQGADYGYTF.

The J gene is TRBJ2-5, the V gene TRBV5-1; 7 bases map to TRBD2. Germline CDR1 SGHRS, CDR2 YFSETQ. The ends lost 0 bases at V and 5 bases at J; junction bases unmatched: 13. This CDR3 contains 17 residues. The CDR3 sequence: CASSLVGGGTTWETQYF. The CDR3 region has the DNA TGCGCCAGCAGCTTGGTTGGCGGCGGGACTACCTGGGAGACCCAGTACTTC.

The table lists this clone with a count of one. DNA of the CDR3: TGCGCCAGCAGCCAGACTAGCGGGAGGGCCGGGGAGCTGTTTTTT. Residues: CASSQTSGRAGELFF. The chain recombines TRBV4-1 with TRBJ2-2, with TRBD2 matching 14 bases. In germline, CDR1 is MGHRA, CDR2 YSYEKL. The CDR3 spans 15 residues. V shed 3 bases, J shed 6 bases, and the junction held 0 bases outside the gene matches.

The chain links TRBV28 to TRBJ1-3; D possibly corresponds to TRBD1 (6 bases). CDR1 MDHEN and CDR2 SYDVKM come from the germline V gene. The length of the CDR3 is 15 residues. Trimming removed 6 bases from V and 0 bases from J, with 12 bases in between. The CDR3 reads CASRIWDISGNTIYF. The CDR3 DNA sequence: TGTGCCAGCAGAATCTGGGACATCTCTGGAAACACCATATATTTT.

V gene TRBV5-1 combines with J gene TRBJ2-1; 7 nucleotides agree with TRBD2. V was clipped by 2 bases and J by 0 bases; unmatched bases: 5. The germline gives CDR1 SGHRS, CDR2 YFSETQ. The CDR3 covers 16 residues. DNA for the CDR3: TGCGCCAGCAGCTTAGTGGCGGGGGTCTCCTACAATGAGCAGTTCTTC. Protein: CASSLVAGVSYNEQFF.

This chain links TRBV23-1 with TRBJ2-7; 7 positions match TRBD1. TRBV23-1 is reported as an ORF; its role is uncertain. CDR3 length: 16 residues. Losses at the gene ends were 3 bases for V and 0 bases for J; bases not matched to a gene: 8. In DNA, the CDR3 is TGCGCCAGCAGTCACCCGGGACAGTATAGCTCCTACGAGCAGTACTTC. Encoded protein: CASSHPGQYSSYEQYF.

The chain combines TRBV5-1 with TRBJ2-7, with 8 bases fitting TRBD1. The CDR3 covers 16 residues. Germline assignment: CDR1 SGHRS and CDR2 YFSETQ. Unmatched junction bases numbered 11, after V lost 4 bases and J lost 2 bases. The CDR3 DNA sequence: TGCGCCAGCAGCCCGTCCTCCGGGACAGGCACCTACGAGCAGTACTTC. Its translation is CASSPSSGTGTYEQYF.

A few counts support this clone. V gene TRBV6-5 combines with J gene TRBJ2-7; 9 nucleotides agree with TRBD1. The germline V gene has CDR1 MNHEY and CDR2 SVGAGI. This CDR3 has 13 residues. J lost 4 bases, V lost 6 bases, and 4 bases had no gene match. CDR3 in amino acids: CASRMTGGYEQYF. The CDR3 coding sequence is TGTGCCAGCAGGATGACAGGGGGGTACGAGCAGTACTTC.

This rearrangement joins TRBV21-1 to TRBJ2-3; the table's D call, TRBD2, has no DNA check behind it. TRBV21-1 is labeled a pseudogene. This CDR3 is 15 amino acids long. The CDR3 DNA follows: TGTGCCAGCAGCAAAGAACCCCGGGAGGAAGATACGCAGTATTTT. Residues: CASSKEPREEDTQYF.

The rearrangement uses TRBV2 and TRBJ2-2; a weak D match, TRBD1 (6 bases). The germline V gene has CDR1 SNHLY and CDR2 FYNNEI. V lost 7 bases and J 2 bases, leaving 14 bases between the germline ends. The CDR3 totals 15 residues. The CDR3 loop is CASKPQGTNTGELFF. In DNA, the CDR3 is TGTGCCAGCAAGCCCCAGGGGACCAACACCGGGGAGCTGTTTTTT.

This clone was observed a single time. This sequence joins TRBV10-2 and TRBJ1-1, with a possible D match to TRBD1 (5 bases). In germline, CDR1 is WSHSY, CDR2 SAAADI. V lost 8 bases and J 8 bases, leaving 12 bases between the germline ends. The CDR3 is 11 amino acids. This chain's CDR3 is CASGAGGEAFF. The CDR3 DNA reads TGCGCCAGCGGCGCGGGGGGGGAAGCTTTCTTT.

The rearrangement uses TRBV5-1 and TRBJ2-7, with D perhaps matching TRBD1 (6 bases). The CDR3 covers 14 residues. V lost 0 bases and J lost 4, with 11 bases in between. CDR1 is SGHRS and CDR2 is YFSETQ in the germline V gene. This CDR3 reads CASSLGGQWYEQYF. CDR3 bases: TGCGCCAGCAGCTTGGGGGGACAATGGTACGAGCAGTACTTC. Full variable domain (remainder filled in from reference TRBV5-1 and TRBJ2-7): KAGVTQTPRYLIKTRGQQVTLSCSPISGHRSVSWYQQTPGQGLQFLFEYFSETQRNKGNFPGRFSGRQFSNSRSEMNVSTLELGDSALYLCASSLGGQWYEQYFGPGTRLTVT.

CDR3 amino acids: CASSQVSLDRLFF. DNA for the CDR3: TGCGCCAGCAGCCAAGTGAGCCTCGACAGACTGTTTTTT. The J gene is TRBJ1-4, the V gene TRBV4-1; a weak D match, TRBD1 (5 bases). V gave up 1 base and J gave up 13 bases, with 13 bases separating them. Germline loops: CDR1 MGHRA, CDR2 YSYEKL. The CDR3 loop spans 13 amino acids.

V and J are TRBV4-1 and TRBJ2-2, with 8 positions matching TRBD2. Per the germline V gene, CDR1 is MGHRA and CDR2 is YSYEKL. This CDR3 spans 16 amino acids. The J segment lost 5 bases and the V segment lost 4 bases, leaving 9 bases of the junction unmatched. This CDR3 is CASSPRGGESTGELFF. DNA for the CDR3: TGCGCCAGCAGCCCCCGGGGGGGCGAGAGTACCGGGGAGCTGTTTTTT.

This chain connects TRBV6-1 to TRBJ2-1; D remains ambiguous. The germline gives CDR1 MNHNS, CDR2 SASEGT. Trimming took 0 bases from V and 3 from J, leaving 6 bases between them. The length of the CDR3 is 14 residues. The CDR3 loop reads CASSEATYYNEQFF. The CDR3 DNA sequence: TGTGCCAGCAGTGAAGCGACATACTACAATGAGCAGTTCTTC.

This clone turned up a few times. The rearrangement joins TRBV4-2 to TRBJ2-7, with D perhaps TRBD1 (6 bases). CDR3 size: 16 residues. Germline V lookup: CDR1 LGHNA, CDR2 YNFKEQ. V was shortened by 0 bases and J by 7 bases, with 19 bases between the two germline ends. Here the CDR3 reads CASSQDLGQGKREQYF. The CDR3 DNA follows: TGTGCCAGCAGCCAAGATCTAGGGCAGGGGAAGAGGGAGCAGTACTTC.

This sequence joins TRBV29-1 and TRBJ2-1, with 9 bases that match TRBD2. Per the germline V gene, CDR1 is SQVTM and CDR2 is ANQGSEA. After removal of 0 bases from V and 0 bases from J, the junction contained 3 bases not matched to a gene. The CDR3 spans 16 residues. The CDR3 reads CSVEENSGSSYNEQFF. Written as DNA, the CDR3 is TGCAGCGTTGAAGAAAATAGCGGGAGCTCCTACAATGAGCAGTTCTTC.

The genes are TRBV5-3 and TRBJ2-7, with no clear D. TRBV5-3 has ORF status, its function being uncertain. The CDR3 is 11 residues long. Trimming pared 0 bases from V and 4 bases from J, leaving 2 bases between. The CDR3 spells CARSLAYEQYF. For the CDR3, the DNA is TGTGCCAGAAGCTTGGCATACGAGCAGTACTTC.

The gene calls are TRBV9 and TRBJ2-7, with 10 bases matching TRBD2. This CDR3 is built from 15 residues. Germline CDR1 SGDLS, CDR2 YYNGEE. The J segment lost 3 bases and the V segment lost 4 bases, leaving 7 bases of the junction unmatched. Written as DNA, the CDR3 is TGTGCCAGCAGCCCTCTAGCGGGAGCCGGCTACGAGCAGTACTTC. Protein: CASSPLAGAGYEQYF.